One sample yielded the 17 T cell receptor beta chains listed below, sequenced in a study of post-analysis software for immune sequencing data. Unique-molecular-identifier-tagged TCR beta cDNA libraries were used. TCRdb re-called the PCR reads through MiXCR, storing one row per CDR3 protein. Found here are about 200,000 distinct CDR3 sequences, 29% of them singletons; the top ten hold 3.4%. No antigen is known for these receptors. Study-wide points: Roughly five TRBV segments, including TRBV5-6, TRBV5-1 and TRBV20-1, were more frequent in patients than controls.

Source material: blood. The receptors come from a girl between 2 and 17 years old with multiple sclerosis.

The V and J genes are TRBV7-2 and TRBJ1-5; TRBD1 might be the D (5 bases). Germline lookup yields CDR1 SGHTA and CDR2 FQGNSA. The CDR3 loop spans 16 amino acids. Trimming cost V 5 bases and J 2 bases, with 16 bases left between them. The CDR3 DNA sequence: TGTGCCAGCAGCACCCGCCCGGGGACGCGCAATCAGCCCCAGCATTTT. It is translated as CASSTRPGTRNQPQHF. The full variable domain, in which reference TRBV7-2 and TRBJ1-5 provide the parts outside the CDR3, is GAGVSQSPSNKVTEKGKDVELRCDPISGHTALYWYRQSLGQGLEFLIYFQGNSAPDKSGLPSDRFSAERTGGSVSTLTIQRTQQEDSAVYLCASSTRPGTRNQPQHFGDGTRLSIL.

This clonotype was counted between two and nine times. J is TRBJ1-6 and V is TRBV4-2; D is ambiguous. From germline, CDR1 is LGHNA and CDR2 YNFKEQ. This CDR3 has 15 amino acids. V shed 6 bases and J shed 11 bases, with 20 bases lying between them. The CDR3 region has the DNA TGTGCCAGCAGTAGAAAAGGGAGTTCAATGGCACCCCTCCACTTT. Protein sequence: CASSRKGSSMAPLHF.

This clonotype appeared a few times. The gene calls are TRBV7-9 and TRBJ2-7; D gene unclear. Trimming removed 5 bases at V and 2 bases at J, with 4 bases between. Germline V gene data show CDR1 as SEHNR and CDR2 as FQNEAQ (reference sequence). The CDR3 is 11 residues long. The CDR3 coding sequence is TGTGCCAGCAGCGGTCCCTACGAGCAGTACTTC. It is translated as CASSGPYEQYF.

Concerning this clonotype itself: A much larger clone differs by one base, so this may be a read error. The gene calls are TRBV6-5 and TRBJ2-5, with 9 bases that match TRBD2. Germline V gene sequence: CDR1 MNHEY, CDR2 SVGAGI. This CDR3 contains 16 residues. V gave up 3 bases and J gave up 5 bases; unmatched junction bases: 10. CDR3 in DNA: TGTGCCAGCAGTTATTTGGCGGGGGGGAATCGGGAGACCCAGTACTTC. This encodes CASSYLAGGNRETQYF.

This clonotype was observed at least ten times. The J gene is TRBJ2-1, the V gene TRBV5-6, with D possibly called TRBD1 or TRBD2 (6 bases each). With 0 bases removed from V and 8 bases from J, the gap between germline ends came to 12 bases. This CDR3 spans 14 amino acids. Germline V lookup: CDR1 SGHDT, CDR2 YYEEEE. The CDR3 DNA reads as TGTGCCAGCAGCTTGGTCAGGAGGGGGGATGAGCAGTTCTTC. It is translated as CASSLVRRGDEQFF.

Only a few counts were recorded for this clonotype. The CDR3 here is CSASGDPNQPQHF. The CDR3 coding sequence is TGCAGTGCAAGTGGAGACCCCAATCAGCCCCAGCATTTT. The chain is built from TRBV20-1 and TRBJ1-5; unclear D gene. This CDR3 has 13 amino acids. The V end was cut by 6 bases, the J end by 3 bases, with 12 bases between. Looked up from germline, CDR1 is DFQATT and CDR2 is SNEGSKA (reference sequence).

The chain combines TRBV29-1 with TRBJ2-1, with 7 bases fitting TRBD1. This CDR3 contains 13 residues. Germline trimming cut 5 bases from V and 7 bases from J; bases unmatched to any gene: 8. Germline CDR1 SQVTM, CDR2 ANQGSEA. The CDR3 protein is CSVFIQGENEQFF. CDR3 DNA: TGCAGCGTTTTTATCCAGGGGGAAAATGAGCAGTTCTTC.

The chain links TRBV20-1 to TRBJ1-6; maybe TRBD1 (6 bases). The germline CDR1 and CDR2 sequences are DFQATT and SNEGSKA (reference sequence). Between the trimmed V and J ends, which lost 5 bases and 0 bases, there was a span of 14 bases. The CDR3 is 16 amino acids. This CDR3 reads CSAWDTQGSYNSPLHF. CDR3 bases: TGCAGTGCTTGGGACACCCAGGGCTCCTATAATTCACCCCTCCACTTT.

In the case of this clonotype: It may be a read error: a sequence one base away is much more abundant. This chain uses TRBV18 with TRBJ2-1; TRBD2 agrees at 7 bases. Looked up from germline, CDR1 is KGHSH and CDR2 is LQKENI. The CDR3 spans 16 residues. The CDR3 is CASSPGGTNSHNEQFF. For the CDR3, the DNA is TGTGCCAGCTCACCGGGGGGGACTAACTCCCACAATGAGCAGTTCTTC.

The chain joins TRBV10-1 to TRBJ1-6; 7 bases fit TRBD1. Germline CDR1 and CDR2: WNHNN and SYGVQD (reference sequence). CDR3 size: 17 residues. V lost 2 bases and J lost 6; bases outside the gene matches: 10. CDR3 in DNA: TGCGCCAGCAGTGAGGTCCGGGGCAGGGGGGGTAATTCACCCCTCCACTTT. Residues: CASSEVRGRGGNSPLHF.

The chain links TRBV5-1 to TRBJ1-2; no clear D. Germline V gene sequence: CDR1 SGHRS, CDR2 YFSETQ. This CDR3 has 13 residues. V was cut by 4 bases and J by 0 bases, with 7 bases left in between. The CDR3 is CASSQEANYGYTF. The CDR3, as DNA: TGCGCCAGCAGCCAGGAGGCTAACTATGGCTACACCTTC. Variable domain in full (rest from reference TRBV5-1 and TRBJ1-2): KAGVTQTPRYLIKTRGQQVTLSCSPISGHRSVSWYQQTPGQGLQFLFEYFSETQRNKGNFPGRFSGRQFSNSRSEMNVSTLELGDSALYLCASSQEANYGYTFGSGTRLTVV.

This clonotype occurred many times. The chain couples TRBV6-6 to TRBJ2-1; TRBD2 matches 12 bases. Germline CDR1 is MNHNY and CDR2 is SVGAGI (reference sequence). The V gene end was trimmed by 2 bases and the J gene end by 9 bases; junction bases not matched to a gene: 8. This CDR3 contains 16 residues. CDR3 nucleotide sequence: TGTGCCAGCAGTTACGACGCTAGCGGGGGGGCCGGTGAGCAGTTCTTC. Residues: CASSYDASGGAGEQFF.

This chain links TRBV6-1 with TRBJ2-1; D possibly matches TRBD1 or TRBD2 (5 bases each). CDR1 is MNHNS, CDR2 SASEGT, per germline. The CDR3 has 13 residues. V was pared by 3 bases and J by 10 bases, with 13 bases between. The CDR3 sequence is CASSDLAWGEQFF. The CDR3 DNA reads as TGTGCCAGCAGTGATCTCGCGTGGGGGGAGCAGTTCTTC.

This clonotype has at least ten counts. This chain connects TRBV24-1 to TRBJ2-1, with D possibly matching TRBD2 (7 bases). This CDR3 is 16 amino acids long. Trimming shortened V by 4 bases and J by 9 bases, and 21 bases separated the two germline ends. Germline V gives CDR1 KGHDR, CDR2 SFDVKD. The CDR3 region has the DNA TGTGCCACCAGTGACCGGACTAGTAGGGGGGGAGGTGAGCAGTTCTTC. Its translation: CATSDRTSRGGGEQFF.

The table lists this clonotype with a few counts. The chain links TRBV20-1 to TRBJ1-5, with D unclear. The germline V gene encodes CDR1 DFQATT and CDR2 SNEGSKA (reference sequence). With 0 bases removed from V and 2 bases from J, the gap between germline ends came to 14 bases. CDR3 length equals 16 residues. CDR3: CSARDGKKSGNQPQHF. The CDR3 coding sequence is TGCAGTGCTAGAGATGGCAAGAAGAGTGGCAATCAGCCCCAGCATTTT.

In regard to this clonotype: This may be a read error, as it is one base from a much larger clone. The chain joins TRBV3-1 to TRBJ2-5, with 11 bases matching TRBD2. The CDR3 totals 15 residues. Germline CDR1 LGHDT, CDR2 YNNKEL (reference sequence). The CDR3 sequence is CASNQLAGDQETQYF. The CDR3 DNA sequence: TGTGCCAGCAACCAACTAGCGGGGGATCAAGAGACCCAGTACTTC.

With regard to this clonotype: The junction differs from germline at one of its ends, possibly a read error. This chain connects TRBV6-5 to TRBJ1-4; 8 nucleotides match TRBD1. CDR3 length: 17 residues. Germline values: CDR1 MNHEY, CDR2 SVGAGI. Here the CDR3 DNA reads TGTGCCAGCAGTTCGCTCGGACAGGGCCGGGCTAATGAAAAACGGTTTTTT. Its translation: CASSSLGQGRANEKRFF.